This is a list of T cell receptor beta chains from one sample in a study of T-cell memory formation after mild COVID-19. One entry per CDR3 protein results from TCRdb running MiXCR on the 5' RACE reads. Found here are around 370,000 distinct CDR3 sequences, 21% of them singletons; the top ten hold approximately 12%. Sequences were obtained from PBMCs or a T cell subset sorted from them (not recorded which). Receptors originate from an adult woman who had mild COVID-19 (a few samples of this study predate the infection). Cell type and time point are not known. Both conserved end residues are part of each CDR3. The D gene is left open where the match is weak. Clone size is not always given. Where it is, it says once, few, many or a class for expanded clones.

D gene: -
J gene: TRBJ1-1
clone size: -
V gene: TRBV9
CDR3 DNA: TGTGCCAGCAGCGTAGCGTTGAACACTGAAGCTTTCTTT
CDR3 protein: CASSVALNTEAFF

D gene: -
J gene: TRBJ2-7
clone size: -
V gene: TRBV21-1
CDR3 DNA: TGTGCCAGCAGCAGTTTGACAGGATACGAGCAGTACTTC
CDR3 protein: CASSSLTGYEQYF

D gene: -
J gene: TRBJ1-2
clone size: -
V gene: TRBV9
CDR3 DNA: TGTGCCAGCAGCTCAGGGGACTCTGGCTATGGCTACACCTTC
CDR3 protein: CASSSGDSGYGYTF

D gene: -
J gene: TRBJ1-5
clone size: few
V gene: TRBV21-1
CDR3 DNA: TGTGCCAGCAGCAAAAAAGGGGAGTCAAGCAATCAGCCCCAGCATTTT
CDR3 protein: CASSKKGESSNQPQHF

D gene: TRBD1
J gene: TRBJ1-2
clone size: -
V gene: TRBV5-1
CDR3 DNA: TGCGCCAGCAGCTCCGGACAGGGAGTGGATGGCTACACCTTC
CDR3 protein: CASSSGQGVDGYTF

D gene: TRBD1
J gene: TRBJ2-5
clone size: -
V gene: TRBV24-1
CDR3 DNA: TGTGCCACCAGAGAATCCGGGACAGAAGAGACCCAGTACTTC
CDR3 protein: CATRESGTEETQYF

D gene: TRBD2
J gene: TRBJ2-1
clone size: many
V gene: TRBV7-9
CDR3 DNA: TGTGCCAGCAGCTTAATCGGGGGGATAGAGAACAATGAGCAGTTCTTC
CDR3 protein: CASSLIGGIENNEQFF

D gene: -
J gene: TRBJ2-1
clone size: -
V gene: TRBV5-1
CDR3 DNA: TGCGCCAGCAACCTGGGGGGGACAGTAGGGGACAATGAGCAGTTCTTC
CDR3 protein: CASNLGGTVGDNEQFF

D gene: -
J gene: TRBJ2-1
clone size: few
V gene: TRBV20-1
CDR3 DNA: TGCAGTGCCAAGACCCTGCTCGACGGGCAGTTCTTC
CDR3 protein: CSAKTLLDGQFF

D gene: TRBD2
J gene: TRBJ2-2
clone size: few
V gene: TRBV19
CDR3 DNA: TGTGCCACACAATTGTGGCGAGCGGGAGTAAACACCGGGGAGCTGTTTTTT
CDR3 protein: CATQLWRAGVNTGELFF

D gene: TRBD1
J gene: TRBJ2-1
clone size: many
V gene: TRBV12-3/TRBV12-4
CDR3 DNA: TGTGCCAGCAGCCTGGACAGGGGATCCTACAATGAGCAGTTCTTC
CDR3 protein: CASSLDRGSYNEQFF

D gene: TRBD2
J gene: TRBJ2-2
clone size: -
V gene: TRBV7-3
CDR3 DNA: TGTGCCAGCAGCTATCTTCGGACTAGCGGGGGGGCGAACAACACCGGGGAGCTGTTTTTT
CDR3 protein: CASSYLRTSGGANNTGELFF

D gene: TRBD2
J gene: TRBJ2-3
clone size: few
V gene: TRBV9
CDR3 DNA: TGTGCCAGCAGCGTAGCTGACGGACTAGAGGATACGCAGTATTTT
CDR3 protein: CASSVADGLEDTQYF

D gene: TRBD2
J gene: TRBJ2-7
clone size: few
V gene: TRBV20-1
CDR3 DNA: TGCAGTGCTAGAGATGTTAGCGGGGGGGTTGAAGAGCAGTACTTC
CDR3 protein: CSARDVSGGVEEQYF

D gene: TRBD2
J gene: TRBJ2-5
clone size: -
V gene: TRBV29-1
CDR3 DNA: TGCAGCGTGTTTAGCGGGAGGGCATACGAGACCCAGTACTTC
CDR3 protein: CSVFSGRAYETQYF

D gene: -
J gene: TRBJ2-3
clone size: -
V gene: TRBV20-1
CDR3 DNA: TGCAGTGCCCTACCCGAAGATACGCAGTATTTT
CDR3 protein: CSALPEDTQYF

D gene: TRBD1
J gene: TRBJ1-2
clone size: -
V gene: TRBV13
CDR3 DNA: TGTGCCAGCAGCCCCGGCGGACAGGCGCCCTATGGCTACACCTTC
CDR3 protein: CASSPGGQAPYGYTF

D gene: -
J gene: TRBJ1-1
clone size: many
V gene: TRBV5-4
CDR3 DNA: TGTGCCAGCAGCTTGGGACGGCTGAACACTGAAGCTTTCTTT
CDR3 protein: CASSLGRLNTEAFF

D gene: -
J gene: TRBJ2-7
clone size: few
V gene: TRBV4-3
CDR3 DNA: TGCGCCAGCAGCCAAGCCCTGCAAGGCGCGGGTTTC
CDR3 protein: CASSQALQGAGF

D gene: -
J gene: TRBJ1-1
clone size: -
V gene: TRBV3-1
CDR3 DNA: TGTGCCAGCAGCCCTCAGGGAAGAGGGAACACTGAAGCTTTCTTT
CDR3 protein: CASSPQGRGNTEAFF

D gene: -
J gene: TRBJ2-2
clone size: few
V gene: TRBV9
CDR3 DNA: TGTGCCAGCAGAGCTCTCCAGGGCTCCGGGGAGCTGTTTTTT
CDR3 protein: CASRALQGSGELFF

D gene: -
J gene: TRBJ2-3
clone size: few
V gene: TRBV7-9
CDR3 DNA: TGTGCCAGCAGCTTAGTCATTACAGATACGCAGTATTTT
CDR3 protein: CASSLVITDTQYF

D gene: -
J gene: TRBJ2-3
clone size: -
V gene: TRBV20-1
CDR3 DNA: TGCAGTGCTAGAGGTCAAACAGGGATCGCAGATACGCAGTATTTT
CDR3 protein: CSARGQTGIADTQYF

D gene: TRBD2
J gene: TRBJ2-5
clone size: few
V gene: TRBV29-1
CDR3 DNA: TGCAGCGTTGACGGGGGGGGAGTGGAGTACTTC
CDR3 protein: CSVDGGGVEYF

D gene: -
J gene: TRBJ1-3
clone size: -
V gene: TRBV19
CDR3 DNA: TGTGCCAGTAGTACCGACACGAGCTCTGGAAACACCATATATTTT
CDR3 protein: CASSTDTSSGNTIYF

D gene: -
J gene: TRBJ2-7
clone size: -
V gene: TRBV15
CDR3 DNA: TGTGCCACCAGAAGCCCCGGGGGCTACGAGCAGTACTTC
CDR3 protein: CATRSPGGYEQYF

D gene: -
J gene: TRBJ1-2
clone size: -
V gene: TRBV30
CDR3 DNA: TGTGCCTGGAGTCGGGGAGAGCGCTACACCTTC
CDR3 protein: CAWSRGERYTF

D gene: -
J gene: TRBJ1-6
clone size: many
V gene: TRBV7-9
CDR3 DNA: TGTGCCAGCAGCTTAGGAAATTCACCCCTCCACTTT
CDR3 protein: CASSLGNSPLHF

D gene: -
J gene: TRBJ1-4
clone size: many
V gene: TRBV24-1
CDR3 DNA: TGTGCCACCAGAGGCCTAAATGAAAAACTGTTTTTT
CDR3 protein: CATRGLNEKLFF

D gene: -
J gene: TRBJ2-3
clone size: few
V gene: TRBV6-1
CDR3 DNA: TGTGCCAGCAGTGCCTGGGGGGGGGCGGGTTCTAGCACAGATACGCAGTATTTT
CDR3 protein: CASSAWGGAGSSTDTQYF

D gene: -
J gene: TRBJ2-1
clone size: -
V gene: TRBV14
CDR3 DNA: TGTGCCAGCAGCCGTCTCGCTCCGAACAATGAGCAGTTCTTC
CDR3 protein: CASSRLAPNNEQFF

D gene: -
J gene: TRBJ1-2
clone size: few
V gene: TRBV19
CDR3 DNA: TGTGCCAGTAGTATGGGGGCAGGGCCCTATGGCTACACCTTC
CDR3 protein: CASSMGAGPYGYTF

D gene: TRBD1
J gene: TRBJ1-1
clone size: -
V gene: TRBV20-1
CDR3 DNA: TGCAGTGCGAGCACTCCGACAGGGGGTAGGAACACTGAAGCTTTCTTT
CDR3 protein: CSASTPTGGRNTEAFF